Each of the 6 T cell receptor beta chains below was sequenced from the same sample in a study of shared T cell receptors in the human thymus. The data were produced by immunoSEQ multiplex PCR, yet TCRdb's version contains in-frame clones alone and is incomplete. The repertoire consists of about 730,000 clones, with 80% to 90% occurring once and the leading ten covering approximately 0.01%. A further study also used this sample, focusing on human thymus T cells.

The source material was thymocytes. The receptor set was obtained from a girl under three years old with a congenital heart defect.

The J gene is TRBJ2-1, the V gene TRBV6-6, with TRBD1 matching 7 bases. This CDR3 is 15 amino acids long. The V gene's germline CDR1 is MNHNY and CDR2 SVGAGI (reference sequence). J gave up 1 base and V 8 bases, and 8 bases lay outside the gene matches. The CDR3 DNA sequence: TGTGCCAGCGGCCTAACAGGGGAATCCTACAATGAGCAGTTCTTC. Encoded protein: CASGLTGESYNEQFF.

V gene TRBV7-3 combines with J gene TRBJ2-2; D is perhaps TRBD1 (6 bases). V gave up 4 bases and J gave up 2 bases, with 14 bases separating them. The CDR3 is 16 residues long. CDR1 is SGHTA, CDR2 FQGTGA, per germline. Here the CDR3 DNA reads TGTGCCAGCAGCTCCCTGGACAGCGTTAACACCGGGGAGCTGTTTTTT. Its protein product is CASSSLDSVNTGELFF.

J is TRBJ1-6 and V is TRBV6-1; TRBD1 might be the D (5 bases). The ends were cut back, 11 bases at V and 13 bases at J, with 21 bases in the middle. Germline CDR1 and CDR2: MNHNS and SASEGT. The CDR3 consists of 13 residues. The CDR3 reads CAGKSGREKPLHF. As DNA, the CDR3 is TGTGCCGGCAAATCGGGGCGGGAGAAGCCCCTCCACTTT.

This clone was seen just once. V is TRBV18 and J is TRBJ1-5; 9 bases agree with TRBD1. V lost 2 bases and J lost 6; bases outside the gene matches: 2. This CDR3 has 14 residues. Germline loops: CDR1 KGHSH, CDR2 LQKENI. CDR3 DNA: TGTGCCAGCTCACCAGTGACAGGGGGTCAGCCCCAGCATTTT. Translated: CASSPVTGGQPQHF.

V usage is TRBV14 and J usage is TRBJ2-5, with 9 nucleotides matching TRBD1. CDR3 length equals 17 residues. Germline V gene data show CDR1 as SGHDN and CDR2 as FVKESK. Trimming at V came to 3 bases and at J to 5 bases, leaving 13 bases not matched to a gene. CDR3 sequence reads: CASSHPAGGQGLETQYF. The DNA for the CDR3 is TGTGCCAGCAGCCACCCCGCTGGGGGACAGGGTCTGGAGACCCAGTACTTC.

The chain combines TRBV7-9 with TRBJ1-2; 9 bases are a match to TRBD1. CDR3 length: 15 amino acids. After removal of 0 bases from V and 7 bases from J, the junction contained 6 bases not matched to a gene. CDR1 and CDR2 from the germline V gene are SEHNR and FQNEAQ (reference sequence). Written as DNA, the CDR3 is TGTGCCAGCAGCTTAGCGCACAGGGGGCCGGCTGGCTACACCTTC. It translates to CASSLAHRGPAGYTF.